Included here is one T cell receptor beta chain sequence, with context. The record originates from a study of blood T cell repertoires in COVID-19. Original analysis: Counts of nucleated cells, estimated from reference gene primer amplification, were obtained. The repertoire was sequenced with immunoSEQ multiplex PCR; TCRdb's copy has only in-frame clones and lacks some. The V and J calls and clone size come from that table; D and trimming were worked out from the DNA. The sample carries about 73,000 clones, 65% to 90% recorded once. From germline, CDR1 is SGHDN and CDR2 FVKESK. The CDR3 runs to 19 residues. J lost 3 bases, V lost 1 base, and 12 bases had no gene match.

The gene calls are TRBV14 and TRBJ2-3, with TRBD2 matching over 11 bases. The clonotype originates from a woman aged 60-75 years with acute or convalescent COVID-19. The specimen sequenced was peripheral blood. As DNA, the CDR3 is TGTGCCAGCAGCCAAGCCACCGTAGCGGGGGGGATCGTGACAGATACGCAGTATTTT. As protein: CASSQATVAGGIVTDTQYF.